Presented here are 14 T cell receptor beta chains from one specimen sequenced in a study of shared clonotypes between healthy human individuals. Method: immunoSEQ multiplex PCR; TCRdb's copy keeps in-frame clones and lacks some. The data show 190,000 or so clones, approximately 61% seen once. Specimen: memory CD4+ T cells sorted from blood. Stated subset: CD45RA-negative fraction. Receptors were obtained from a man in his thirties or forties in good health.

This clone was seen more than once but under ten times. This sequence joins TRBV9 and TRBJ1-2; 11 bases fit TRBD1. This CDR3 region has 14 residues. V lost 7 bases to trimming and J lost 9 bases; unmatched junction nucleotides: 11. Germline-derived CDR1 and CDR2 are SGDLS and YYNGEE. The chain's CDR3 is CASAHQGQGVRYTF. The DNA for the CDR3 is TGTGCCAGCGCTCACCAGGGACAGGGGGTACGCTACACCTTC.

The chain couples TRBV6-6 to TRBJ1-4, with D unclear. The CDR3 contains 14 residues. V was pared by 5 bases and J by 3 bases, with 10 bases between. Germline CDR1 is MNHNY and CDR2 is SVGAGI (reference sequence). CDR3 region: CASSPSTANEKLFF. CDR3 sequence (DNA): TGTGCCAGCAGTCCCAGTACGGCTAATGAAAAACTGTTTTTT.

In this sample, this clone turned up many times. The chain joins TRBV5-6 to TRBJ2-3, with D hard to call. The CDR3 has 12 residues. In germline, CDR1 is SGHDT, CDR2 YYEEEE. V lost 3 bases and J 7 bases, leaving 9 bases between the germline ends. The CDR3: CASSYQRNTQYF. DNA for the CDR3: TGTGCCAGCAGCTATCAACGCAATACGCAGTATTTT. The entire variable domain, with the rest obtained from reference TRBV5-6 and TRBJ2-3, is as follows: DAGVTQSPTHLIKTRGQQVTLRCSPKSGHDTVSWYQQALGQGPQFIFQYYEEEERQRGNFPDRFSGHQFPNYSSELNVNALLLGDSALYLCASSYQRNTQYFGPGTRLTVL.

The chain joins TRBV7-6 to TRBJ2-5; TRBD2 might be the D (5 bases). The germline V and J ends were trimmed by 1 base and 1 base, with 7 bases remaining between them. The V gene's germline CDR1 is SGHVS and CDR2 FNYEAQ. The CDR3 extends over 14 amino acids. Here the CDR3 DNA reads TGTGCCAGCAGCTTAGGACTACTCCAAGAGACCCAGTACTTC. Translating gives CASSLGLLQETQYF.

This chain links TRBV6-6 with TRBJ2-3, with 10 positions matching TRBD2. The length of the CDR3 is 15 residues. With 7 bases clipped from V and 2 bases from J, the junction kept 6 bases outside the gene matches. Germline V gene lookup returns CDR1 MNHNY and CDR2 SVGAGI (reference sequence). The DNA for the CDR3 is TGTGCCAGCAAAGGACTAGCGGTAAACACAGATACGCAGTATTTT. It translates to CASKGLAVNTDTQYF.

V is TRBV2 and J is TRBJ2-3, with D uncertain. The CDR3 runs 13 residues. Germline V gives CDR1 SNHLY, CDR2 FYNNEI. V was pared by 6 bases and J by 6 bases, with 13 bases between. The CDR3 sequence is CASSPDLSDTQYF. The DNA of the CDR3 is TGTGCCAGCAGCCCCGACTTGTCGGATACGCAGTATTTT.

The V call is TRBV5-1, the J call TRBJ2-3; TRBD1 matches 7 bases. J was trimmed by 3 bases and V by 6 bases; bases with no gene match: 7. CDR3 length equals 14 residues. Germline loops: CDR1 SGHRS, CDR2 YFSETQ. CDR3 nucleotide sequence: TGCGCCAGCAATAGGCAGGGGGTAACAGATACGCAGTATTTT. It translates to CASNRQGVTDTQYF.

In DNA, the CDR3 is TGCGCCAGCAGCTTGGCAGGGGGCCAAGAGACCCAGTACTTC. It specifies CASSLAGGQETQYF. This chain links TRBV5-1 with TRBJ2-5; TRBD1 aligns across 7 bases. This CDR3 comprises 14 residues. Trimming removed 0 bases from V and 1 base from J; junction bases left unmatched: 0. Germline-derived CDR1 and CDR2 are SGHRS and YFSETQ.

This sequence joins TRBV5-1 and TRBJ2-1; D not resolved. Deletions cut 1 base from V and 10 bases from J, with 12 bases between. Germline V gene sequence: CDR1 SGHRS, CDR2 YFSETQ. The CDR3 loop spans 13 amino acids. As DNA, the CDR3 is TGCGCCAGCAGCTTGTTTTCCAGTGGGGAGCAGTTCTTC. The encoded protein is CASSLFSSGEQFF.

The chain links TRBV5-4 to TRBJ2-2; a possible D gene is TRBD2 (5 bases). The CDR3 spans 17 residues. Germline V gene sequence: CDR1 SGHNT, CDR2 YYREEE (reference sequence). The V and J ends lost 0 bases and 6 bases respectively, with 18 bases between them. This CDR3 is CASSLDGLRSDSGELFF. CDR3 bases: TGTGCCAGCAGCTTGGACGGACTGAGGAGCGATTCCGGGGAGCTGTTTTTT.

The rearrangement links TRBV29-1 to TRBJ2-7; D unclear. Germline CDR1 is SQVTM and CDR2 is ANQGSEA. CDR3 length: 11 amino acids. V was trimmed by 4 bases and J by 5 bases, leaving 9 bases between them. The CDR3 sequence: CSVASSDEQYF. The CDR3 nucleotides are TGCAGCGTTGCGTCTTCCGACGAGCAGTACTTC.

The chain links TRBV20-1 to TRBJ1-2; D is undetermined. The V end lost 7 bases, the J end lost 8 bases, and 14 bases lay between the germline ends. The CDR3 loop spans 11 amino acids. Germline loops: CDR1 DFQATT, CDR2 SNEGSKA (reference sequence). CDR3 DNA sequence: TGCAGTGGGGCGGTCCTCAAGGGCTACACCTTC. It yields the protein CSGAVLKGYTF.

The chain links TRBV18 to TRBJ2-7; unclear D gene. Trimming took off 0 bases at V and 4 bases at J, with 10 bases between the two ends. The germline gives CDR1 KGHSH, CDR2 LQKENI. This CDR3 is built from 14 residues. DNA of the CDR3: TGTGCCAGCTCACCACCAGCCCCAGCATACGAGCAGTACTTC. Amino acids: CASSPPAPAYEQYF.

The CDR3 DNA follows: TGTGCCAGCAGCCCTACACTACCTGGGGCCAACGTCCTGACTTTC. Translating gives CASSPTLPGANVLTF. The chain uses TRBV5-4 and TRBJ2-6; D remains unclear. V was clipped by 4 bases and J by 2 bases, with 10 bases between them. CDR1 and CDR2 (germline): SGHNT, YYREEE (reference sequence). This CDR3 region has 15 residues.